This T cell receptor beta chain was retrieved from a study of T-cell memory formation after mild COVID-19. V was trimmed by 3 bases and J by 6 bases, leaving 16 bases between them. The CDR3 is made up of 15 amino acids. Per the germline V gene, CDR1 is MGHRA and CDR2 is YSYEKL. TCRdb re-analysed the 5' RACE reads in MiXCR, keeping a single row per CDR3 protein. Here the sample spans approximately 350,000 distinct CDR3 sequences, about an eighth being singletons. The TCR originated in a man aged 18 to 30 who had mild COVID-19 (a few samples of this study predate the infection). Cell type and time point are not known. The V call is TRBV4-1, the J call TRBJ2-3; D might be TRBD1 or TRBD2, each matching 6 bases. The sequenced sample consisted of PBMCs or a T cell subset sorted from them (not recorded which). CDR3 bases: TGCGCCAGCAGCCACGTGGACTACCAGGGGGATACGCAGTATTTT. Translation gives CASSHVDYQGDTQYF.